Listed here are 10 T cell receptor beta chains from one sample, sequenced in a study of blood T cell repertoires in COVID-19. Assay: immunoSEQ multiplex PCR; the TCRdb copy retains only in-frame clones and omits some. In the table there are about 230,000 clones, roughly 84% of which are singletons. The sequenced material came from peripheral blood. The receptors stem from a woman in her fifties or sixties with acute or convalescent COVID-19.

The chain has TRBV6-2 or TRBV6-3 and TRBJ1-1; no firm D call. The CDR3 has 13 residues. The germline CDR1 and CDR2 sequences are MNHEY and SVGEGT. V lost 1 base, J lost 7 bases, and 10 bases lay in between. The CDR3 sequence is CASSYLAVYEAFF. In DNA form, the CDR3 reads TGTGCCAGCAGTTACTTGGCGGTCTATGAAGCTTTCTTT.

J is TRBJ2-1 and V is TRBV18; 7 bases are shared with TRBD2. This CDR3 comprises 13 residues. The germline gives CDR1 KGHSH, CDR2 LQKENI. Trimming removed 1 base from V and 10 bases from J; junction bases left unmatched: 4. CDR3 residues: CASSPLAGQEQFF. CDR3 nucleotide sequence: TGTGCCAGCTCACCACTAGCGGGCCAGGAGCAGTTCTTC.

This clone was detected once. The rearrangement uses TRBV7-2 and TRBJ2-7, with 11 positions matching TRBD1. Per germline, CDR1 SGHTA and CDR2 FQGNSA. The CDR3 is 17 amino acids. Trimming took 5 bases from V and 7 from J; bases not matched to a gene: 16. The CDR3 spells CASSTQPSGQGAGEQYF. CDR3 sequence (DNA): TGTGCCAGCAGCACCCAGCCCTCCGGACAGGGGGCGGGGGAGCAGTACTTC. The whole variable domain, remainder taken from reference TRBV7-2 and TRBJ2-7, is GAGVSQSPSNKVTEKGKDVELRCDPISGHTALYWYRQSLGQGLEFLIYFQGNSAPDKSGLPSDRFSAERTGGSVSTLTIQRTQQEDSAVYLCASSTQPSGQGAGEQYFGPGTRLTVT.

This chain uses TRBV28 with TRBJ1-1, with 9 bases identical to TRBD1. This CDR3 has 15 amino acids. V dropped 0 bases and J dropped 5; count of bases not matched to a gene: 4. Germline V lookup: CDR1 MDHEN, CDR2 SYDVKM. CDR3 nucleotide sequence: TGTGCCAGCAGTTTATGGGACAGGGGAGGTACTGAAGCTTTCTTT. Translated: CASSLWDRGGTEAFF.

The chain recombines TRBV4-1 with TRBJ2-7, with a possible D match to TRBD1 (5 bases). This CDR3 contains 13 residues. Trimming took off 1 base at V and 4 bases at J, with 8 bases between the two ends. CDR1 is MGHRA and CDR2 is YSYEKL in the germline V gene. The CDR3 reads CASSQGPGYEQYF. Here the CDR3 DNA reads TGCGCCAGCAGCCAAGGCCCAGGGTACGAGCAGTACTTC.

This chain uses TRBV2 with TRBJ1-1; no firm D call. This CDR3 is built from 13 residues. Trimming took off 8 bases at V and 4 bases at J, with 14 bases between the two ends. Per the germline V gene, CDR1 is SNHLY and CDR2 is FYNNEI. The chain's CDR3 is CASARTEGTEAFF. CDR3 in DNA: TGTGCCAGCGCCCGTACGGAGGGCACTGAAGCTTTCTTT.

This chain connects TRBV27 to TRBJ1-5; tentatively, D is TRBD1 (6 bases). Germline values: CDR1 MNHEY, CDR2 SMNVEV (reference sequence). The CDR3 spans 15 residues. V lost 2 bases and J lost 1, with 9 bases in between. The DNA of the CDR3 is TGTGCCAGCAGTTTACAGGGGTTGAGCAATCAGCCCCAGCATTTT. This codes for CASSLQGLSNQPQHF.

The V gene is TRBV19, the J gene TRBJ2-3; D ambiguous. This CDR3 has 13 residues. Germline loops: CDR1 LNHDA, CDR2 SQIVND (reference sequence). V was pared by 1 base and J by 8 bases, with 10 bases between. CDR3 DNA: TGTGCCAGTAGTATAGGGTCGGTCGGTACGCAGTATTTT. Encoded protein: CASSIGSVGTQYF.

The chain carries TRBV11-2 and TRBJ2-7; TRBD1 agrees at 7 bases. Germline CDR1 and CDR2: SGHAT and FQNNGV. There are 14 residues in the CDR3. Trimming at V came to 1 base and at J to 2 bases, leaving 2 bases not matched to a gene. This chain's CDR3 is CASSLVGTAYEQYF. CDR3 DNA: TGTGCCAGCAGCTTAGTCGGGACAGCCTACGAGCAGTACTTC.

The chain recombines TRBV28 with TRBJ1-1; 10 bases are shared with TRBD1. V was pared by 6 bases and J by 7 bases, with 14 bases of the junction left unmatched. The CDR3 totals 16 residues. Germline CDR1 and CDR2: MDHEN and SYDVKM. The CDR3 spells CASSHAGTGDQREAFF. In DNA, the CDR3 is TGTGCCAGCAGCCATGCCGGGACAGGGGACCAACGTGAAGCTTTCTTT.